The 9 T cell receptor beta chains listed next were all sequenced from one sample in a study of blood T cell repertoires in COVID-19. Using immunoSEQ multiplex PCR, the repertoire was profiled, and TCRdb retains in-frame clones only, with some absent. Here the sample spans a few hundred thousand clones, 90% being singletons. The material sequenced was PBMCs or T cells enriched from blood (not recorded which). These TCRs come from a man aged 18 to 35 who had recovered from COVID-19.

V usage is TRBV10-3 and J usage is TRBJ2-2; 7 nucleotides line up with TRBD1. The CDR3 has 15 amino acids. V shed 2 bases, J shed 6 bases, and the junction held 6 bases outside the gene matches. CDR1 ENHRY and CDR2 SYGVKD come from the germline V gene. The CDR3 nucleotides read TGTGCCATCAGTGAGAGACAGGGTCTTTCCGGGGAGCTGTTTTTT. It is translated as CAISERQGLSGELFF.

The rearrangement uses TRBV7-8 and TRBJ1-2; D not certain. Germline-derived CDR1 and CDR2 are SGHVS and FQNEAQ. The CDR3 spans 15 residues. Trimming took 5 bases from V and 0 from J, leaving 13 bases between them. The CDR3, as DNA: TGTGCCAGCAGCGAAGAGTACGGAGCTAACTATGGCTACACCTTC. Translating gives CASSEEYGANYGYTF.

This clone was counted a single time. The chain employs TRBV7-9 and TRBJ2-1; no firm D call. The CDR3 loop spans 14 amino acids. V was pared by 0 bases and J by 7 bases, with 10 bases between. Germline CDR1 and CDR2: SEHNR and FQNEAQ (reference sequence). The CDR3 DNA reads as TGTGCCAGCAGCTTAGCCCCCGACTGGAATGAGCAGTTCTTC. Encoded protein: CASSLAPDWNEQFF.

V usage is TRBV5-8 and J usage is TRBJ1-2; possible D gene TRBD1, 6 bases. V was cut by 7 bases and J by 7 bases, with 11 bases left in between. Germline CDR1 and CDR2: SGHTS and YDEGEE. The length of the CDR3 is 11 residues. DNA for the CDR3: TGTGCCAGCCGACTCAGGGGTGGCTACACCTTC. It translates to CASRLRGGYTF.

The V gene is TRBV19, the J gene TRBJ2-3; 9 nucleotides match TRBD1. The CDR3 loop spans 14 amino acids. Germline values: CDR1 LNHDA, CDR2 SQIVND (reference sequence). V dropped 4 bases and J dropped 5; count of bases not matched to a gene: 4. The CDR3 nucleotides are TGTGCCAGTAGTAGACAGGGGGGGGGAGATACGCAGTATTTT. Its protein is CASSRQGGGDTQYF.

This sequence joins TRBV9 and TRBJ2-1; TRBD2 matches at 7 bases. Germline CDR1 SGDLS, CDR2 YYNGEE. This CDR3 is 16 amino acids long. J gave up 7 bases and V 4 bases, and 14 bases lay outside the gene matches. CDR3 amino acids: CASSPSGGEGRNEQFF. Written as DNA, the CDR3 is TGTGCCAGCAGCCCCAGTGGCGGGGAGGGGAGAAATGAGCAGTTCTTC.

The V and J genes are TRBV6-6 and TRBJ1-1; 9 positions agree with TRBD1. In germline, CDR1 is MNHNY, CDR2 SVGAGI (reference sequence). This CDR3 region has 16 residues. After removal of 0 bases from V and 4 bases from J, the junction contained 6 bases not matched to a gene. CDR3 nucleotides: TGTGCCAGCAGTTACTCGATGGGACAGGGAAGCACTGAAGCTTTCTTT. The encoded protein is CASSYSMGQGSTEAFF.

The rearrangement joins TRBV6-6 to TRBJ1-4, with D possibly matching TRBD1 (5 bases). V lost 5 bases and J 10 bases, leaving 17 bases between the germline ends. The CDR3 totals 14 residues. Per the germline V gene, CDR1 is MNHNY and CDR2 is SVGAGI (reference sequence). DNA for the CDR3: TGTGCCAGCAGTCCCAGGGTCTCAGCAGGAAAACTGTTTTTT. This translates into CASSPRVSAGKLFF.

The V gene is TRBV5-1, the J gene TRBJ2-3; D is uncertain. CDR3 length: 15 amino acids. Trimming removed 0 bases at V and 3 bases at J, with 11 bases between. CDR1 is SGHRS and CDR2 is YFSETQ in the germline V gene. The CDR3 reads CASSLGPGGTDTQYF. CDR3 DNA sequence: TGCGCCAGCAGCTTGGGGCCAGGTGGTACAGATACGCAGTATTTT.